The 11 T cell receptor beta chains below come from one sample, sequenced in a study of blood T cells in healthy people across ages. A second PCR, run for roughly 7 to 11 cycles, used a sample-barcoded 5' primer plus a J-beta primer mix. TCRdb re-called the 5' RACE reads through MiXCR, storing one row per CDR3 protein. The table includes about 780,000 distinct CDR3 sequences, around 62% detected once. Source material: blood. All receptors derive from a man under 40 in good health.

V usage is TRBV5-1 and J usage is TRBJ2-1; unclear D gene. V dropped 3 bases and J dropped 7 bases, with 11 bases sitting between them. The germline gives CDR1 SGHRS, CDR2 YFSETQ. The CDR3 length is 13 residues. In nucleotides, the CDR3 is TGCGCCAGCAGCTCGACGAACGCAAATGAGCAGTTCTTC. It translates to CASSSTNANEQFF. Based on the CDR3 plus reference TRBV5-1 and TRBJ2-1, the full variable domain is KAGVTQTPRYLIKTRGQQVTLSCSPISGHRSVSWYQQTPGQGLQFLFEYFSETQRNKGNFPGRFSGRQFSNSRSEMNVSTLELGDSALYLCASSSTNANEQFFGPGTRLTVL.

This chain joins TRBV7-2 and TRBJ2-5; no reliable D call. Germline CDR1 and CDR2: SGHTA and FQGNSA. The V and J ends lost 0 bases and 11 bases respectively, with 22 bases between them. CDR3 length equals 16 residues. CDR3 sequence: CASSLASHLAAVEQYF. The CDR3, as DNA: TGTGCCAGCAGCTTAGCCTCTCATCTGGCCGCCGTTGAGCAGTACTTC.

V usage is TRBV2 and J usage is TRBJ2-1; tentatively, D is TRBD2 (6 bases). Trimming shortened V by 8 bases and J by 5 bases, and 22 bases separated the two germline ends. CDR1 and CDR2 (germline): SNHLY, FYNNEI. The CDR3 consists of 16 residues. CDR3 amino acids: CASLRGGEKPDNEQFF. The CDR3 region has the DNA TGTGCCAGCTTGCGGGGCGGGGAGAAACCAGACAATGAGCAGTTCTTC.

The chain has TRBV20-1 and TRBJ2-3; 7 nucleotides line up with TRBD1. V lost 6 bases, J lost 2 bases, and 11 bases stayed unmatched. CDR1 and CDR2 (germline): DFQATT, SNEGSKA (reference sequence). CDR3 length: 15 amino acids. CDR3 bases: TGCAGTGCCGGCGAGCGACAGGGAATCACAGATACGCAGTATTTT. Its protein is CSAGERQGITDTQYF.

A word on this clonotype: One junction end disagrees with the germline gene, perhaps due to a read error. The rearrangement uses TRBV7-3 and TRBJ2-6; possibly TRBD1 for D (5 bases). The CDR3 consists of 17 residues. Per germline, CDR1 SGHTA and CDR2 FQGTGA. This CDR3 reads CTSSPRQTDSGANVLTF. Written as DNA, the CDR3 is TGTACCAGCAGCCCCCGACAGACCGACTCTGGGGCCAACGTCCTGACTTTC.

CDR3 DNA sequence: TGTGCCAGCAGTTATCAGACTAGCCGTTACAATGAGCAGTTCTTC. This gives the protein CASSYQTSRYNEQFF. The J gene is TRBJ2-1, the V gene TRBV6-2 or TRBV6-3; TRBD2 agrees at 7 bases. Germline loops: CDR1 MNHEY, CDR2 SVGEGT. J lost 4 bases, V lost 3 bases, and 6 bases had no gene match. The CDR3 runs 15 residues.

V usage is TRBV5-1 and J usage is TRBJ2-1; 7 nucleotides align to TRBD2. CDR1 and CDR2 from the germline V gene are SGHRS and YFSETQ. Germline trimming cut 4 bases from V and 7 bases from J; bases unmatched to any gene: 8. The CDR3 has 14 residues. The CDR3 region is CASSPWNGRNEQFF. Written as DNA, the CDR3 is TGCGCCAGCAGCCCATGGAACGGGAGGAATGAGCAGTTCTTC.

As to this clonotype: This sequence may be a read error, since a much larger clone differs from it by one base. The CDR3 reads CASSLGDGFNSPPHF. The CDR3 DNA reads as TGTGCCAGCAGCTTAGGGGACGGATTCAATTCACCCCCCCACTTT. The J gene is TRBJ1-6, the V gene TRBV7-2; tentative D call: TRBD1 (5 bases). Germline V CDR1 and CDR2: SGHTA, FQGNSA. The CDR3 sequence is 15 residues long. Full variable domain (missing parts from reference TRBV7-2 and TRBJ1-6): GAGVSQSPSNKVTEKGKDVELRCDPISGHTALYWYRQSLGQGLEFLIYFQGNSAPDKSGLPSDRFSAERTGGSVSTLTIQRTQQEDSAVYLCASSLGDGFNSPPHFGNGTRLTVT.

The table lists this clonotype with a count of one. The rearrangement joins TRBV7-2 to TRBJ2-1; D is uncertain. V was pared by 7 bases and J by 5 bases, with 15 bases between. There are 14 residues in the CDR3. Per the germline V gene, CDR1 is SGHTA and CDR2 is FQGNSA. CDR3 bases: TGTGCCAGCAACCAGATACGTTCCCACAATGAGCAGTTCTTC. Its protein product is CASNQIRSHNEQFF.

The CDR3 DNA is TGCAGCGTGGACAGTCGACGGGGCACTGAAGCTTTCTTT. Protein sequence: CSVDSRRGTEAFF. This rearrangement joins TRBV29-1 to TRBJ1-1, with D possibly being TRBD1 (6 bases). CDR3 length: 13 amino acids. V lost 6 bases to trimming and J lost 4 bases, with 15 bases between them. Germline CDR1 is SQVTM and CDR2 is ANQGSEA.

J is TRBJ2-7 and V is TRBV12-3 or TRBV12-4; weak D call: TRBD2 (6 bases). The CDR3 is 13 amino acids. Trimming took off 1 base at V and 9 bases at J, with 13 bases between the two ends. The CDR3 DNA sequence: TGTGCCAGCAGTTTAGTTAGCGGAGAGTCGCAGTACTTC. Encoded protein: CASSLVSGESQYF.